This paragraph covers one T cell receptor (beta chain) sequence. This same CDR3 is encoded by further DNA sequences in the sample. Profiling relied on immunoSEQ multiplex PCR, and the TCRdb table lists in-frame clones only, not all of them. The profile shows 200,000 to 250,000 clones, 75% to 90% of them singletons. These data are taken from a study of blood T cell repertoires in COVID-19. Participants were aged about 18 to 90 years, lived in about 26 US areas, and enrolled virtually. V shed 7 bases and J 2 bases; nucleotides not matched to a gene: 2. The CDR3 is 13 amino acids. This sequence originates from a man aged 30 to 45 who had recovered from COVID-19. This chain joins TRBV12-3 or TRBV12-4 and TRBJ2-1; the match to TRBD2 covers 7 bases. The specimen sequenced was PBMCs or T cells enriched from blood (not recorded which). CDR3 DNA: TGTGCCAGCACCCGGGGGGCCTACAATGAGCAGTTCTTC. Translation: CASTRGAYNEQFF.